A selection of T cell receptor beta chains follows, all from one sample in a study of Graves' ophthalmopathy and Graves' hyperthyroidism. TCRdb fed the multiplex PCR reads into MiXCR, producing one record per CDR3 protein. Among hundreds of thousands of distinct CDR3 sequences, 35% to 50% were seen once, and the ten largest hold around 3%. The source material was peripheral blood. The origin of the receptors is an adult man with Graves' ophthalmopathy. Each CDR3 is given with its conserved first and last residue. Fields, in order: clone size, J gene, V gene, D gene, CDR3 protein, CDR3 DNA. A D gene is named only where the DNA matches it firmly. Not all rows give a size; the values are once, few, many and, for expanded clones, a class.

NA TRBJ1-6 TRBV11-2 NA CASFHQGSSPLHF TGTGCCAGCTTCCACCAGGGGAGTTCACCCCTCCACTTT
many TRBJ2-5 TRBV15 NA CATSKEYQETQYF TGTGCCACCAGCAAGGAGTACCAAGAGACCCAGTACTTC
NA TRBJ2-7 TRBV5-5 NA CASSHLTRGDEQYF TGTGCCAGCAGCCACCTAACGCGGGGCGACGAGCAGTACTTC
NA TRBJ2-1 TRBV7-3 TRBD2 CASSSSGPYNEQFF TGTGCCAGCAGCTCTAGCGGGCCCTACAATGAGCAGTTCTTC
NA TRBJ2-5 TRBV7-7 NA CASSATTGRPETQYF TGTGCTAGCAGCGCCACGACGGGGCGGCCCGAGACCCAGTACTTC
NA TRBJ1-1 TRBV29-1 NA CSVEDNGNTEAFF TGCAGCGTTGAGGACAACGGAAACACTGAAGCTTTCTTT
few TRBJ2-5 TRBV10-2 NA CASSGDTYF TGCGCCAGCAGTGGGGACACCTACTTC
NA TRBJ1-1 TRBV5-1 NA CASAGAGKAFF TGCGCCAGCGCAGGGGCGGGGAAGGCTTTCTTT
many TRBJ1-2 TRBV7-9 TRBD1 CASSSNPAGGNYGYTF TGTGCCAGCAGCAGCAACCCGGCAGGGGGAAACTATGGCTACACCTTC
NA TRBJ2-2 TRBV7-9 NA CASSPRDKNTGELFF TGTGCCAGCAGCCCCCGGGACAAGAACACCGGGGAGCTGTTTTTT
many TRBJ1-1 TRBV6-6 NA CASSLGKNTEAFF TGTGCCAGCTCCCTCGGCAAGAACACTGAAGCTTTCTTT
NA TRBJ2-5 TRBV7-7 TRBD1 CASSLGTGQRETQYF TGTGCTAGCAGCTTAGGGACAGGGCAGAGGGAGACCCAGTACTTC
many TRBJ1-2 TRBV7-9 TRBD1 CASTPGQGDGYTF TGTGCCAGCACCCCGGGACAGGGTGATGGCTACACCTTC
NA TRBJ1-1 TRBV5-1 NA CASSAGHGEAFF TGCGCCAGCAGCGCGGGACACGGTGAAGCTTTCTTT
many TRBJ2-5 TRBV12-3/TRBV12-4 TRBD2 CASSTLAGQETQYF TGTGCCAGCAGCACCCTAGCGGGGCAAGAGACCCAGTACTTC
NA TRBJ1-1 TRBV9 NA CASSQELYRMNTEAFF TGTGCCAGCAGCCAAGAATTATACAGGATGAACACTGAAGCTTTCTTT
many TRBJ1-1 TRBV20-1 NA CSAYGTDNTEAFF TGCAGTGCTTATGGGACGGACAACACTGAAGCTTTCTTT
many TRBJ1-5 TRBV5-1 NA CASSLDGGRAQPQHF TGCGCCAGCAGCTTGGATGGGGGGCGAGCTCAGCCCCAGCATTTT
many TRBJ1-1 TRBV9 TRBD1 CASSVAGDRAEAFF TGTGCCAGCAGCGTCGCCGGGGACAGGGCGGAAGCTTTCTTT
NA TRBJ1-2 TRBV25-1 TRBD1 CASSPTGLVGYGYTF TGTGCCAGCTCACCGACAGGGTTGGTGGGCTATGGCTACACCTTC
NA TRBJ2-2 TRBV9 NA CASSVELSNTGELFF TGTGCCAGCAGCGTAGAACTATCGAACACCGGGGAGCTGTTTTTT
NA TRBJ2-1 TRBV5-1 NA CASSLGLANNEQFF TGCGCCAGCAGCTTGGGACTGGCAAACAATGAGCAGTTCTTC
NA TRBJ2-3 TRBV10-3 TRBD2 CASSYGISGRVTDTQYF TGTGCCAGCAGTTACGGGATTAGCGGGAGGGTTACAGATACGCAGTATTTT
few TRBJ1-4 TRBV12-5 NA CASGLEDSPNEKLFF TGTGCTAGTGGTTTGGAGGACAGTCCTAATGAAAAACTGTTTTTT
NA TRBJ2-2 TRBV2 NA CASSVLGGELFF TGTGCCAGCAGTGTACTGGGGGGGGAGCTGTTTTTT
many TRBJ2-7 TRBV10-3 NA CAIKMTGEGYEQYF TGTGCCATCAAGATGACAGGGGAGGGCTACGAGCAGTACTTC